This T cell receptor (beta chain) comes out of a study of T cell repertoires in cytomegalovirus infection. Overall study: The authors relied on CMV epitopes, both recently identified HLA-C-restricted and well-studied HLA-B-restricted. Carrying CMV and the relevant HLA type showed in public TCR beta signatures.

MiXCR was run by TCRdb on the reads, yielding one entry per CDR3 protein. The sample includes about 340,000 distinct CDR3 sequences, just under 30% of them seen just once. Comment on this clonotype: Its antigen remains unidentified.

Germline lookup yields CDR1 KGHDR and CDR2 SFDVKD. Trimming stripped 3 bases from V and 2 bases from J, with 11 bases between. There are 15 residues in the CDR3. This chain links TRBV24-1 with TRBJ2-3, with unresolved D. This clonotype was obtained from a human donor in good health (CMV status not recorded). Some clones in this sample may be carry-over from other donors' samples. The sequences come from cultured PBMCs, collected from culture after CMV antigen stimulation. The chain's CDR3 is CATSDETRVTDTQYF. CDR3 DNA: TGTGCCACCAGTGATGAAACGAGAGTCACAGATACGCAGTATTTT.